This note documents a single T cell receptor beta chain sequence. Produced via immunoSEQ multiplex PCR; TCRdb's table is partial and in-frame only. This table holds hundreds of thousands of clones, about 83% found once. This entry belongs to a study of blood T cell repertoires in COVID-19. Turning to the study itself: The cDNA or gDNA used as material had been derived from T cells, B-cell-depleted T cells, or PBMCs.

This CDR3 is built from 15 residues. Germline CDR1 MNHEY, CDR2 SVGAGI. The V gene lost 7 bases and the J gene lost 8 bases, with 18 bases spanning the gap. Participants' reported clinical history set cohort assignment. Two consecutive negative NP/OP PCR tests, clearance, or resolved symptoms defined Cohort 3 recovery. This receptor was identified in a woman aged 45-59 years who had recovered from COVID-19. Sequencing was carried out using PBMCs or T cells enriched from blood (not recorded which). The chain employs TRBV6-5 and TRBJ1-6, with D possibly matching TRBD1 (6 bases). CDR3 sequence: CASTLYGRGDSPLHF. CDR3 DNA sequence: TGTGCCAGCACCCTATATGGGAGGGGGGATTCACCCCTCCACTTT.